Shown below are 3 T cell receptor beta chains from a single sample sequenced in a study of CD8+CD57+ T cells in acquired aplastic anemia. Profiles of TCR beta VDJ and CDR3 were generated from a genomic DNA template. TCRdb re-called the reads with MiXCR, one entry per CDR3 protein. The sample holds about 160,000 distinct CDR3 sequences, approximately 40% seen once. Material for sequencing was sorted CD4+, CD8+, or CD8+CD57+ T cells (not recorded which) from PBMCs. These receptors were obtained from a human donor in good health.

This clonotype was observed many times. The CDR3 DNA reads TGTGCCAGCAGCCCCAGGGCTGGCGGCGAGCAGTACTTC. This translates into CASSPRAGGEQYF. The J gene is TRBJ2-7, the V gene TRBV7-2; D perhaps matches TRBD1 (5 bases). Germline values: CDR1 SGHTA, CDR2 FQGNSA. Trimming cost V 5 bases and J 6 bases, with 14 bases left between them. There are 13 residues in the CDR3.

This clonotype was counted at least ten times. V is TRBV18 and J is TRBJ2-5; TRBD2 aligns across 10 bases. The CDR3 length is 15 residues. The junction had 7 bases not matched to a gene; V was cut back by 6 bases and J by 3 bases. Germline values: CDR1 KGHSH, CDR2 LQKENI. The CDR3 region is CASSREGLAEETQYF. The CDR3 region has the DNA TGTGCCAGCTCTCGGGAAGGACTAGCGGAAGAGACCCAGTACTTC.

J is TRBJ2-7 and V is TRBV13; D may be TRBD1 (6 bases). V lost 4 bases and J lost 2, with 30 bases in between. Germline CDR1 and CDR2: PRHDT and FYEKMQ (reference sequence). The CDR3 extends over 20 amino acids. CDR3 residues: CASSSGSKRGHQNATYEQYF. The CDR3 DNA reads as TGTGCCAGCAGCTCCGGATCGAAGAGGGGACACCAGAACGCCACCTACGAGCAGTACTTC. Full variable domain (outside the CDR3, taken from reference TRBV13 and TRBJ2-7): AAGVIQSPRHLIKEKRETATLKCYPIPRHDTVYWYQQGPGQDPQFLISFYEKMQSDKGSIPDRFSAQQFSDYHSELNMSSLELGDSALYFCASSSGSKRGHQNATYEQYFGPGTRLTVT.